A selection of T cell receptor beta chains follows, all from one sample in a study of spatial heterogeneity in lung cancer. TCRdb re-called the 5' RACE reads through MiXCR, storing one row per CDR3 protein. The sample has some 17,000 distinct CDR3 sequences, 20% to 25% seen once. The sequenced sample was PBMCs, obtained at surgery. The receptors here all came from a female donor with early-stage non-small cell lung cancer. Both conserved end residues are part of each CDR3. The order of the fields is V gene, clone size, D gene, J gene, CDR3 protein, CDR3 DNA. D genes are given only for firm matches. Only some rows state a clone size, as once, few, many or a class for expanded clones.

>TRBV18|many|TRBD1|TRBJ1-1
CASSPRTGALNTEAFF
TGTGCCAGCTCACCCAGGACAGGGGCACTCAACACTGAAGCTTTCTTT
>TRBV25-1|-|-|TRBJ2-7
CASSAGDLSSYEQYF
TGTGCCAGCAGTGCAGGGGACCTGAGCTCCTACGAGCAGTACTTC
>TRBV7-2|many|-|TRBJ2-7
CASSPGIGGTYEQYF
TGTGCCAGCAGCCCTGGGATCGGAGGGACCTACGAGCAGTACTTC
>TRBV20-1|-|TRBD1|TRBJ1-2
CSARRQGASGYTF
TGCAGTGCTAGGCGGCAGGGGGCGAGTGGCTACACCTTC
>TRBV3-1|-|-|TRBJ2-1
CASSQGGHQGQFF
TGTGCCAGCAGCCAAGGAGGGCACCAGGGGCAGTTCTTC
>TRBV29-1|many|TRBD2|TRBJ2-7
CSVSRGRAYEQYF
TGCAGCGTTAGTCGCGGGAGGGCCTACGAGCAGTACTTC
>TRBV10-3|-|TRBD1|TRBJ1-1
CAISEIDRGNTEAFF
TGTGCCATCAGTGAAATTGACAGGGGGAACACTGAAGCTTTCTTT
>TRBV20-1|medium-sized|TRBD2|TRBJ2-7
CSASHPTSGSYEQYF
TGCAGTGCTTCCCACCCGACTAGCGGTTCCTACGAGCAGTACTTC
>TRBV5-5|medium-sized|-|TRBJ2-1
CASSLINRANEQFF
TGTGCCAGCAGCTTAATCAACCGAGCAAATGAGCAGTTCTTC
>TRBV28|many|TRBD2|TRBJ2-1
CASSSILAGGGSYNEQFF
TGTGCCAGCAGTTCGATTCTAGCGGGAGGCGGGTCCTACAATGAGCAGTTCTTC
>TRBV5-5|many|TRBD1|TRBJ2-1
CASSLWAGGTRDEQFF
TGTGCCAGCAGCTTGTGGGCAGGGGGTACCCGGGATGAGCAGTTCTTC
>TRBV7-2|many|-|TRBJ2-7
CASRLTGSYEQYF
TGTGCCAGCCGACTTACCGGTTCCTACGAGCAGTACTTC
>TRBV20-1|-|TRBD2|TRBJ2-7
CSARVFGLAGDEQYF
TGCAGTGCTAGAGTGTTCGGGCTAGCGGGAGACGAGCAGTACTTC
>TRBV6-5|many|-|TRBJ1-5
CASSYSGDGRNQPQHF
TGTGCCAGCAGTTACTCGGGTGACGGACGCAATCAGCCCCAGCATTTT
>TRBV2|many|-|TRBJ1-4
CASSGTANEKLFF
TGTGCCAGCAGCGGGACGGCGAATGAAAAACTGTTTTTT
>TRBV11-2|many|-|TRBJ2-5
CASSLDLGALQETQYF
TGTGCCAGCAGCTTAGATCTGGGTGCCCTACAAGAGACCCAGTACTTC
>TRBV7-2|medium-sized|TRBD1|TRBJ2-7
CASSQFTGQISHEQYF
TGTGCCAGCAGCCAGTTTACGGGACAGATCTCGCACGAGCAGTACTTC
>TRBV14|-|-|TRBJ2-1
CASSPGSHNEQFF
TGTGCCAGCAGCCCAGGGAGTCACAATGAGCAGTTCTTC
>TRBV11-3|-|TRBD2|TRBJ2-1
CASSSTSINEQFF
TGTGCCAGCAGCTCGACTAGCATAAATGAGCAGTTCTTC
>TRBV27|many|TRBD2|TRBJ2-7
CASSLFGGRENEQYF
TGTGCCAGCAGTTTATTCGGCGGGAGGGAGAACGAGCAGTACTTC
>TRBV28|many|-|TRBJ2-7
CAGNSEQYF
TGTGCCGGCAATAGCGAGCAGTACTTC
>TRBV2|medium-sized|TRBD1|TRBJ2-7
CASRAGTGFYEQYF
TGTGCCAGCAGGGCTGGGACAGGGTTCTACGAGCAGTACTTC
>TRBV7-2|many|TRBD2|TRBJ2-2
CASSPRLGGVTGELFF
TGTGCCAGCAGCCCCAGACTGGGGGGGGTCACCGGGGAGCTGTTTTTT
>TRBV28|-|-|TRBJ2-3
CASSSRGADTQYF
TGTGCCAGCAGTTCCAGGGGGGCAGATACGCAGTATTTT
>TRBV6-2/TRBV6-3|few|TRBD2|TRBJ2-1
CASSPIAGSYNEQFF
TGTGCCAGCAGCCCTATAGCGGGCTCCTACAATGAGCAGTTCTTC
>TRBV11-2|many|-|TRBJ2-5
CASSLAQETQYF
TGTGCCAGCAGCTTAGCACAAGAGACCCAGTACTTC
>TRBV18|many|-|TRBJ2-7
CASSTGAGANYEQYF
TGTGCCAGCTCCACGGGGGCAGGGGCTAACTACGAGCAGTACTTC
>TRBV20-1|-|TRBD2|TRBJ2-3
CSLFNGGGGDTQYF
TGCAGTCTGTTCAACGGCGGGGGTGGAGATACGCAGTATTTT